This T cell receptor (beta chain) was identified in a study of T cell changes during pregnancy in multiple sclerosis. Germline assignment: CDR1 SGHNT and CDR2 YYREEE (reference sequence). V dropped 0 bases and J dropped 5 bases, with 12 bases sitting between them. The CDR3 contains 15 residues. Some clones are missing from TCRdb's copy, which holds only in-frame ones; the method was immunoSEQ multiplex PCR. This table has 95,000 to 100,000 clones, about 90% appearing once. This chain links TRBV5-4 with TRBJ2-1; weak D call: TRBD1 (5 bases). Sequencing used peripheral blood, obtained in the second trimester of pregnancy. The origin of this receptor is a female donor with multiple sclerosis, enrolled in a pregnancy study. The CDR3 reads CASSLAGIMDNEQFF. CDR3 coding DNA: TGTGCCAGCAGCTTGGCAGGGATAATGGACAATGAGCAGTTCTTC.